These T cell receptor beta chains were read from a single sample in a study of blood T cell repertoires in COVID-19. Here immunoSEQ multiplex PCR was the method, and the copy in TCRdb shows in-frame clones only, minus some. The data contain approximately 89,000 clones, 65% to 80% of them singletons. Sequences were obtained from peripheral blood. The source is a human donor in a cohort sampled during active COVID-19. The CDR3 runs from the conserved cysteine through the conserved F or W. D genes are given only for firm matches. Size tells how often a clone was seen (once, few, many) or the class of an expanded clone, and some rows leave it out.

16 | TRBJ1-1 | TRBV11-3 | NA | NA | CASSLFSRGNNTEAFF | TGTGCCAGCAGCTTATTCTCCAGGGGAAATAACACTGAAGCTTTCTTT
15 | TRBJ2-2 | TRBV5-6 | NA | NA | CASSLGTVNTGELFF | TGTGCCAGCAGCTTGGGGACTGTGAACACCGGGGAGCTGTTTTTT
16 | TRBJ2-7 | TRBV6-5 | NA | TRBD2 | CASSYSLAGGSYEQYF | TGTGCCAGCAGTTACTCTTTAGCGGGAGGGTCCTACGAGCAGTACTTC
13 | TRBJ1-5 | TRBV24-1 | NA | NA | CATSGGGVQPQHF | TGTGCCACCAGTGGGGGGGGAGTCCAGCCCCAGCATTTT
15 | TRBJ1-1 | TRBV28 | NA | NA | CASRSPLGQGTEAFF | TGTGCCAGCAGATCACCTCTTGGTCAGGGCACTGAAGCTTTCTTT
11 | TRBJ2-7 | TRBV20-1 | NA | NA | CSASGPYEQYF | TGCAGTGCTAGCGGTCCCTACGAGCAGTACTTC
15 | TRBJ2-4 | TRBV11-2 | few | NA | CASSLTQGFGSIQYF | TGTGCCAGCAGCTTAACACAGGGATTCGGTAGCATTCAGTACTTC
13 | TRBJ2-7 | TRBV4-2 | NA | TRBD2 | CASSQDIRGLQYF | TGTGCCAGCAGCCAAGATATAAGGGGACTACAGTACTTC
16 | TRBJ1-2 | TRBV5-4 | large | TRBD1 | CASRTGQGATSYGYTF | TGTGCCAGCAGGACGGGACAGGGGGCGACGAGCTATGGCTACACCTTC
15 | TRBJ1-6 | TRBV4-3 | few | NA | CASSQDLQGNSPLHF | TGCGCCAGCAGCCAAGATTTGCAGGGTAATTCACCCCTCCACTTT
13 | TRBJ1-6 | TRBV25-1 | NA | NA | CASSGRRDSPLHF | TGTGCCAGCAGTGGACGCAGGGATTCACCCCTCCACTTT
16 | TRBJ1-2 | TRBV18 | NA | NA | CASSPVGGSQLYGYTF | TGTGCCAGCTCACCGGTGGGGGGATCCCAACTCTATGGCTACACCTTC
15 | TRBJ2-5 | TRBV6-5 | once | TRBD1 | CASSSSTGPWETQYF | TGTGCCAGCAGTTCATCGACAGGGCCTTGGGAGACCCAGTACTTC
14 | TRBJ2-3 | TRBV9 | once | TRBD2 | CASSTPAGADTQYF | TGTGCCAGCAGCACCCCCGCGGGGGCAGATACGCAGTATTTT
12 | TRBJ2-1 | TRBV19 | NA | NA | CASSRQGYEQFF | TGTGCCAGTAGTCGGCAGGGCTATGAGCAGTTCTTC
13 | TRBJ1-1 | TRBV18 | NA | TRBD1 | CASSGQGGTEAFF | TGTGCCAGCTCAGGACAGGGGGGCACTGAAGCTTTCTTT
17 | TRBJ2-7 | TRBV27 | NA | TRBD1 | CASSLYSIRDRGYEQYF | TGTGCCAGCAGTTTATACTCCATCCGGGACAGGGGCTACGAGCAGTACTTC
15 | TRBJ2-5 | TRBV7-9 | few | TRBD1 | CASSLDQGAGETQYF | TGTGCCAGCAGCTTAGACCAGGGGGCTGGGGAGACCCAGTACTTC
14 | TRBJ1-2 | TRBV14 | NA | NA | CASSQDAGANGYTF | TGTGCCAGCAGCCAAGATGCAGGGGCGAATGGCTACACCTTC
17 | TRBJ1-3 | TRBV5-1 | NA | TRBD1 | CASSSGQGNRPGNTIYF | TGCGCCAGCAGCTCGGGACAGGGAAATCGTCCTGGAAACACCATATATTTT
14 | TRBJ1-2 | TRBV5-1 | NA | NA | CASSLDRAIYGYTF | TGCGCCAGCAGCTTGGACAGGGCCATATATGGCTACACCTTC
15 | TRBJ2-1 | TRBV30 | NA | TRBD2 | CAWSVLREGRDEQFF | TGTGCCTGGAGTGTTCTGCGGGAGGGCCGGGATGAGCAGTTCTTC
14 | TRBJ2-3 | TRBV6-2/TRBV6-3 | NA | NA | CASTPSGRADTQYF | TGTGCCAGCACCCCGAGTGGGAGAGCAGATACGCAGTATTTT
13 | TRBJ1-1 | TRBV7-3 | NA | NA | CASSRTANTEAFF | TGTGCCAGCAGCAGAACAGCGAACACTGAAGCTTTCTTT
18 | TRBJ2-7 | TRBV6-2/TRBV6-3 | few | TRBD1 | CASSYPLQTGVRSYEQYF | TGTGCCAGCAGTTACCCGCTCCAAACAGGGGTCCGCTCCTACGAGCAGTACTTC
14 | TRBJ2-3 | TRBV2 | NA | TRBD1 | CAGSRTGWGDTQYF | TGTGCCGGCTCTCGGACAGGGTGGGGAGATACGCAGTATTTT
14 | TRBJ1-2 | TRBV19 | NA | TRBD1 | CASRDVRDRVGYTF | TGTGCCAGTAGAGACGTCCGGGACAGGGTCGGCTACACCTTC
14 | TRBJ1-1 | TRBV27 | NA | NA | CASSLGARTAEAFF | TGTGCCAGCAGTTTAGGGGCACGGACGGCTGAAGCTTTCTTT
16 | TRBJ2-1 | TRBV9 | NA | TRBD2 | CASSARTSGRGTEQFF | TGTGCCAGCAGCGCCCGGACTAGCGGGAGGGGCACTGAGCAGTTCTTC
13 | TRBJ2-5 | TRBV6-5 | NA | TRBD2 | CASTIGLVETQYF | TGTGCCAGCACCATAGGACTAGTGGAGACCCAGTACTTC
15 | TRBJ2-1 | TRBV4-2 | NA | NA | CASSQGGSGDNEQFF | TGTGCCAGCAGCCAAGGAGGTAGCGGCGACAATGAGCAGTTCTTC
17 | TRBJ2-7 | TRBV28 | NA | NA | CASSLGRGLTLSYEQYF | TGTGCCAGCAGTTTAGGCAGGGGCCTAACTCTCTCCTACGAGCAGTACTTC
19 | TRBJ1-5 | TRBV28 | NA | TRBD1 | CASSLPWRQGGYSNQPQHF | TGTGCCAGCAGTCTCCCATGGCGGCAGGGGGGATATAGCAATCAGCCCCAGCATTTT
17 | TRBJ2-1 | TRBV7-9 | NA | TRBD2 | CASRRTSGRGSYNEQFF | TGTGCCAGCAGACGGACTAGCGGGAGAGGTTCCTACAATGAGCAGTTCTTC
14 | TRBJ2-2 | TRBV3-1/TRBV3-2 | NA | NA | CASRGVGGTGELFF | TGTGCCAGCAGGGGTGTAGGGGGCACCGGGGAGCTGTTTTTT
15 | TRBJ2-3 | TRBV28 | once | TRBD2 | CASRAGGRLTDTQYF | TGTGCCAGCAGGGCGGGGGGGCGTTTGACAGATACGCAGTATTTT
12 | TRBJ2-5 | TRBV7-9 | NA | NA | CASSAGFATQYF | TGTGCCAGCAGCGCAGGTTTCGCGACCCAGTACTTC
18 | TRBJ2-1 | TRBV4-2 | NA | TRBD2 | CASSQATSGRAGGNEQFF | TGTGCCAGCAGCCAGGCCACTAGCGGGAGGGCCGGGGGCAATGAGCAGTTCTTC
15 | TRBJ1-5 | TRBV7-2 | NA | TRBD1 | CASSLAPTGGQPQHF | TGTGCCAGCAGCTTGGCCCCGACAGGGGGCCAGCCCCAGCATTTT
14 | TRBJ1-1 | TRBV6-5 | NA | NA | CASSYSRMNTEAFF | TGTGCCAGCAGTTACTCGCGGATGAACACTGAAGCTTTCTTT